This T cell receptor (beta chain) was obtained from a study of blood T cell repertoires in COVID-19. Turning to the study itself: The origin of the acute and convalescent COVID-19 samples was the United States, Italy and Spain. From T cells, B-cell-depleted T cells, or PBMCs came the material, which was cDNA or gDNA.

Under the authors' procedure: Quantification of nucleated cells was approximated via reference gene primer amplification. Assay used: immunoSEQ multiplex PCR; TCRdb lists only in-frame clones, some missing. V and J calls and clone size come straight from that table; D and trimming were deduced from the DNA. The table shows about 310,000 clones, with 90% occurring only once. CDR1 and CDR2 from the germline V gene are SGHAT and FQNNGV. With 5 bases removed from V and 3 bases from J, the gap between germline ends came to 19 bases. This CDR3 contains 16 residues. Seattle-derived patients entered the study during active infection and were followed longitudinally. The count of this clone is one.

This TCR was recovered from a woman aged 40 to 50 with COVID-19, enrolled during active disease. The source material was peripheral blood. The chain links TRBV11-2 to TRBJ1-2; D is uncertain. This CDR3 reads CASSPYRHIPHYGYTF. The DNA of the CDR3 is TGTGCCAGCAGCCCCTACCGACATATTCCTCACTATGGCTACACCTTC.